This T cell receptor beta chain came from a study of CXCR3-negative and CXCR3-positive naive CD8 T cells. Notes on the study in general: A higher hydrophobicity marked the TRB CDR3s of CXCR3-positive naive cells versus CXCR3-negative naive cells.

TRB cDNA libraries were made by UMI-labeled 5' RACE. Reanalyzing the 5' RACE reads, TCRdb keeps one entry per CDR3 protein, without DNA. This repertoire includes roughly 120,000 distinct CDR3 sequences. About this clonotype itself: Its target is unknown.

CDR3 length equals 16 residues. The specimen sequenced was naive CXCR3+ CD8+ T cells from blood. Subset noted: CD45RO-CCR7+CD27+CD95- naive CD8+ T cells expressing CXCR3 (TNR3+). This TCR came from a human donor in good health. Some clones in this sample may be carry-over from other donors' samples. V is TRBV12-3 or TRBV12-4 and J is TRBJ2-3; TCRdb's assignment of TRBD2 cannot be checked, as there is no DNA. This CDR3 is CASSSIRLAGTDTQYF.